The clone carrying this TCR beta chain was detected a few times. This CDR3 has 15 residues. With 5 bases removed from V and 0 bases from J, the gap between germline ends came to 14 bases. Germline CDR1 SEHNR, CDR2 FQNEAQ (reference sequence). The data are from a study of T cells after yellow fever vaccination. TCRdb analysed the 5' RACE reads with MiXCR anew, one entry per CDR3 protein. This sample has tens of thousands of distinct CDR3 sequences, with roughly 6.3% found just once. The TCR comes from a man aged 25-45 years who received the YFV17D yellow fever vaccine. The rearrangement links TRBV7-9 to TRBJ2-7, with D possibly being TRBD2 (5 bases). Sequenced material: PBMCs, either bulk or a sorted T-cell subset (CD4+, CD8+, memory, or dextramer-sorted; not recorded which), taken on the day of the yellow fever booster vaccination. The chain's CDR3 is CASSPSRASSYEQYF. CDR3 in DNA: TGTGCCAGCAGCCCATCGCGGGCGAGCTCCTACGAGCAGTACTTC.